This T cell receptor (beta chain) was identified during a study of OX40 agonist ivuxolimab in advanced cancers. Turning to the study itself: The patients got ivuxolimab, which is an agonistic anti-OX40 (CD134) antibody. Intravenous ivuxolimab was administered to patients every 2 weeks at 0.01 to 10 mg/kg.

Measured with immunoSEQ multiplex PCR; TCRdb has only the in-frame clones, and not every one. The sample contains over 80,000 clones, approximately 86% of which appear only once. Remarks on this clone: Its antigen remains unknown.

Notes on the study in general: The 0.1-3.0 mg/kg partial responders had among the lowest clonal expansion. Among expanded peripheral T cells, antigen specificity went undetermined.

This CDR3 has 12 amino acids. Germline-derived CDR1 and CDR2 are ENHRY and SYGVKD. V shed 4 bases and J shed 5 bases, with 8 bases lying between them. The receptor's source is an adult with an advanced solid tumor such as melanoma, head and neck, liver or kidney cancer. The specimen was CD4+ or CD8+ T cells sorted from blood, collected in a trial of the OX40 agonist ivuxolimab. The chain employs TRBV10-3 and TRBJ1-2; D remains unclear. CDR3 in amino acids: CAISGGDYGYTF. The CDR3 nucleotides read TGTGCCATCAGTGGGGGTGATTATGGCTACACCTTC.